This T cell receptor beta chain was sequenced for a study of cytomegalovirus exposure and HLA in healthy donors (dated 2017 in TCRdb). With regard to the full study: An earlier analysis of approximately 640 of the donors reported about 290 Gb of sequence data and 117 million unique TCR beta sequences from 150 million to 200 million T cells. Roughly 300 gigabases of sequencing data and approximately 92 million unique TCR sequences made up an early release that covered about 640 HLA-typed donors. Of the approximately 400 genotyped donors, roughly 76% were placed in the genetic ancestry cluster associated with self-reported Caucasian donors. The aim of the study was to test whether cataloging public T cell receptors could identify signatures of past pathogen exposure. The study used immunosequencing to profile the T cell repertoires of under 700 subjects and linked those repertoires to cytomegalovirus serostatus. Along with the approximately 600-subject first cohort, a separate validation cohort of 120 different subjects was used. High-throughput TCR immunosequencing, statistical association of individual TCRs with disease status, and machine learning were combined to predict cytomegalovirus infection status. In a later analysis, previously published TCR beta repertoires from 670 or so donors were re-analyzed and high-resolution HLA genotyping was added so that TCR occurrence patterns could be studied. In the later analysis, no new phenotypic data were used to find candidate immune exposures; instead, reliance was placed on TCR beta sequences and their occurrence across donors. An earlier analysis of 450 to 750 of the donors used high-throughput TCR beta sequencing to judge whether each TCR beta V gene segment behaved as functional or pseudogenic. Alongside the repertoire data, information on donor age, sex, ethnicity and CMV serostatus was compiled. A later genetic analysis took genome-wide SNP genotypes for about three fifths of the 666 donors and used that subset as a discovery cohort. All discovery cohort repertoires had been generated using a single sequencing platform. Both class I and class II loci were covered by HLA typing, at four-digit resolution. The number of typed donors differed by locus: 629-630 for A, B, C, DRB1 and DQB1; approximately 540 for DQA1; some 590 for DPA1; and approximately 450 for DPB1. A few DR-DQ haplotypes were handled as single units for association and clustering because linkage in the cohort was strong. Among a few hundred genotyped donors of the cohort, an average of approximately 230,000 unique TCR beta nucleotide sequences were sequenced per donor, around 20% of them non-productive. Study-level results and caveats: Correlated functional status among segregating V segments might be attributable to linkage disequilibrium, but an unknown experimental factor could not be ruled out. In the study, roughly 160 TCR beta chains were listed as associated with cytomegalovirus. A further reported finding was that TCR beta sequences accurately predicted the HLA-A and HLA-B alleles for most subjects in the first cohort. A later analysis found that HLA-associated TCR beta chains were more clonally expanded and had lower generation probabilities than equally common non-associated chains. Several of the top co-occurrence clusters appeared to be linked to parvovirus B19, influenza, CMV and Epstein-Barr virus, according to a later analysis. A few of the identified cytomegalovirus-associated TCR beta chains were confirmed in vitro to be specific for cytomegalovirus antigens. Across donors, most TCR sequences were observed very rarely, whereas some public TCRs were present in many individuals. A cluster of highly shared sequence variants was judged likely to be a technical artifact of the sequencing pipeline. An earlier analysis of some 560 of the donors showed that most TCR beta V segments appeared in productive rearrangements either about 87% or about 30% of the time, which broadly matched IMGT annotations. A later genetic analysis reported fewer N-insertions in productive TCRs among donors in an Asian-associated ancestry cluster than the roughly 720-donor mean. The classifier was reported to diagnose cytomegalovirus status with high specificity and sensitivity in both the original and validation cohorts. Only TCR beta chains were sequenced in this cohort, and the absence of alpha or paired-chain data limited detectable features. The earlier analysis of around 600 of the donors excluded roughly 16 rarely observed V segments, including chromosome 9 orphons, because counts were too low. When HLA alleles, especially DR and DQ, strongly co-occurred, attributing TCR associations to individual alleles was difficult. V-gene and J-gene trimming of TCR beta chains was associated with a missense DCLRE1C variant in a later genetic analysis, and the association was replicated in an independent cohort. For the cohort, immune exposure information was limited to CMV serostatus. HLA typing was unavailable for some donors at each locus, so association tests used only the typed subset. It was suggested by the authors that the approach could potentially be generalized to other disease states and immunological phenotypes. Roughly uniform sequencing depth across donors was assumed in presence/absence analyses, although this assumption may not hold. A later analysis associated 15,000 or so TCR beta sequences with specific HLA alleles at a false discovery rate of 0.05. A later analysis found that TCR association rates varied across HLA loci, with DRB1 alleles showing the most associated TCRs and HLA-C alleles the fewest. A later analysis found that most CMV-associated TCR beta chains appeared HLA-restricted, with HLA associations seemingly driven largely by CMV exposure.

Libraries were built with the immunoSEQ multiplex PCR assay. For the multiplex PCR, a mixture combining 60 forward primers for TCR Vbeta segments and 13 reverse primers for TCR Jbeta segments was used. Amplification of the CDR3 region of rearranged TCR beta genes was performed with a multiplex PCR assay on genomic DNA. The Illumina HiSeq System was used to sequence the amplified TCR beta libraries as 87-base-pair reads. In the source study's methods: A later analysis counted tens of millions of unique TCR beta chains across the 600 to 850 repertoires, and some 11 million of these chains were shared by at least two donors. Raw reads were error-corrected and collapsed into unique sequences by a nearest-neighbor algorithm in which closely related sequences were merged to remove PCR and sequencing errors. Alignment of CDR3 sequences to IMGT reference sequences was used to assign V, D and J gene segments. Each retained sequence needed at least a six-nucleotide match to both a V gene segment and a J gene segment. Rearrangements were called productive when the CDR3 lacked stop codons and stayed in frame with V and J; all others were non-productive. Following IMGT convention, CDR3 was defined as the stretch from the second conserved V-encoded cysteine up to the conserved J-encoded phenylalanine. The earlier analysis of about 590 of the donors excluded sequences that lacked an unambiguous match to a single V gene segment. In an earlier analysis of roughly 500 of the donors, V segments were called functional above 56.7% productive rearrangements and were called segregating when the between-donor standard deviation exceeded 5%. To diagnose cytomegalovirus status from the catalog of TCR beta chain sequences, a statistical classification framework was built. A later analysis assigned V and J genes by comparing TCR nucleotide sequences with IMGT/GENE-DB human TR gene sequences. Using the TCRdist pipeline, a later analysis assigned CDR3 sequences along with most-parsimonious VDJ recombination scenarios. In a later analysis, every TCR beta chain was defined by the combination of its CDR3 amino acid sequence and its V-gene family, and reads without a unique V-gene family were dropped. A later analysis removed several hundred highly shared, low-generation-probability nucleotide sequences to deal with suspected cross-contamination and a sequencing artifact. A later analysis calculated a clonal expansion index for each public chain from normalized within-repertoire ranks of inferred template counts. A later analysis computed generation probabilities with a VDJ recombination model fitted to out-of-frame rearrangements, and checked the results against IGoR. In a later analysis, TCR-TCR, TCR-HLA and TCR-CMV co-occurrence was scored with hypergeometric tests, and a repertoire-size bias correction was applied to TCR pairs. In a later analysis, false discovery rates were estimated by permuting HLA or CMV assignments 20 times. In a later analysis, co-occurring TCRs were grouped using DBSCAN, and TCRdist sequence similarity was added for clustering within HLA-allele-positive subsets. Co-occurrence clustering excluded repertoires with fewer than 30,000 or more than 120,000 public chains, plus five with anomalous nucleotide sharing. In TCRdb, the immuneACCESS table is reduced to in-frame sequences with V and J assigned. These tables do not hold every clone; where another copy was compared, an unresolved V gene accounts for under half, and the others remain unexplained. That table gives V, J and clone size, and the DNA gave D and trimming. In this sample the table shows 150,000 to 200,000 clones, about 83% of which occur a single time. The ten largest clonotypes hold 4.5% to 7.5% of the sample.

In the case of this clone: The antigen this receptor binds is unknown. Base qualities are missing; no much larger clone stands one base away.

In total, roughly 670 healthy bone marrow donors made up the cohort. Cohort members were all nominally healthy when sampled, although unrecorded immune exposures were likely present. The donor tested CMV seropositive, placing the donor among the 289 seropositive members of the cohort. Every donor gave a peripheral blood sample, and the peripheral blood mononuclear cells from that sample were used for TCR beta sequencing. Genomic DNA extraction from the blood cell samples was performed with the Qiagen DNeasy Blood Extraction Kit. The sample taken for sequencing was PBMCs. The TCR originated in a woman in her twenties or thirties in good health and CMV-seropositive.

The bases read TGTGCCAGCAGTGGGTGGACTAGCGCAAACTCCTACAATGAGCAGTTCTTC. Translated, this is CASSGWTSANSYNEQFF. This receptor chain uses TRBV6-1 and TRBJ2-1; TRBD2 lines up with 9 middle nucleotides. From its cysteine to its phenylalanine, the CDR3 spans 17 amino acids. Left in the record is the CDR3 DNA by itself, 51 bases read in frame from the first base. CDR1 MNHNS and CDR2 SASEGT are derived from the germline V gene. V loses 4 bases at its end and J loses 0 bases; junction bases beyond the gene matches: 7.